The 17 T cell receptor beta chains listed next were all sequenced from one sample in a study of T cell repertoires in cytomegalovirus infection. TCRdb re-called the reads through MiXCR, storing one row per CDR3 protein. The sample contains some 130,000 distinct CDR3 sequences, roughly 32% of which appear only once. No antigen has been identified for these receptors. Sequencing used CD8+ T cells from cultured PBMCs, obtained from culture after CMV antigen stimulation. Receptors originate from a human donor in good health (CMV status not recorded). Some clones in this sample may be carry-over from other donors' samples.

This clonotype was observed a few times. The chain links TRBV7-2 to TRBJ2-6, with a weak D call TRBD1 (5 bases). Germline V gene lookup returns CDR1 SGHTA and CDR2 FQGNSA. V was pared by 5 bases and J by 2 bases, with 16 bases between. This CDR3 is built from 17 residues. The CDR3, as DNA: TGTGCCAGCAGCGCTTCAGGGATGAGGACTGGGGCCAACGTCCTGACTTTC. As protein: CASSASGMRTGANVLTF. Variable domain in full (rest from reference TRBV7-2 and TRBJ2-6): GAGVSQSPSNKVTEKGKDVELRCDPISGHTALYWYRQSLGQGLEFLIYFQGNSAPDKSGLPSDRFSAERTGGSVSTLTIQRTQQEDSAVYLCASSASGMRTGANVLTFGAGSRLTVL.

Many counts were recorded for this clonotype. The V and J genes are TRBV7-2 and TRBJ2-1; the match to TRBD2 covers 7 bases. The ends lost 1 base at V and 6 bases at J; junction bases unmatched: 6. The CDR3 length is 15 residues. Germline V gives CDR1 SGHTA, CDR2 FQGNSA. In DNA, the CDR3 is TGTGCCAGCAGCTTAGAAGTGGGGGGGTTCAATGAGCAGTTCTTC. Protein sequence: CASSLEVGGFNEQFF. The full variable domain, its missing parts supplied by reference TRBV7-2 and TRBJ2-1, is GAGVSQSPSNKVTEKGKDVELRCDPISGHTALYWYRQSLGQGLEFLIYFQGNSAPDKSGLPSDRFSAERTGGSVSTLTIQRTQQEDSAVYLCASSLEVGGFNEQFFGPGTRLTVL.

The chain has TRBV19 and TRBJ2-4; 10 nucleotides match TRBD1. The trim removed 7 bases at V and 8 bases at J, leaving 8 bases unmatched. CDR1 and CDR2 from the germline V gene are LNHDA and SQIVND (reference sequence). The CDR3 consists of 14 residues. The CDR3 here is CASKIRDRGHIQYF. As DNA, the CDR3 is TGTGCCAGTAAGATCCGGGACAGGGGTCACATTCAGTACTTC.

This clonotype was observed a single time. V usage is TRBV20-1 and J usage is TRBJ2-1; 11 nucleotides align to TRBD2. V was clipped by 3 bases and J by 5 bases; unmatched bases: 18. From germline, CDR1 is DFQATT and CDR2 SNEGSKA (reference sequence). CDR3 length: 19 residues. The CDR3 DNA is TGCAGTGCTAGCCCAAAGTATACAACTAGCGGGGGCCGAGACAATGAGCAGTTCTTC. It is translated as CSASPKYTTSGGRDNEQFF.

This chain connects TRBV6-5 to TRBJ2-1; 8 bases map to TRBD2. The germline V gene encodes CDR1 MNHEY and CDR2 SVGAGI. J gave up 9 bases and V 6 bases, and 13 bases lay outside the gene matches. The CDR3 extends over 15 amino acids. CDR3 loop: CASSSGTSRLGEQFF. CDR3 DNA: TGTGCCAGCAGCTCCGGGACTAGTCGTCTGGGTGAGCAGTTCTTC.

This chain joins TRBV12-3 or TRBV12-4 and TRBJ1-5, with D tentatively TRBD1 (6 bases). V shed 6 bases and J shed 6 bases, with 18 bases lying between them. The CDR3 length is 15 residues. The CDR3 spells CASSPTGTGAQPQHF. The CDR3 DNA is TGTGCCAGCAGCCCAACCGGGACGGGGGCTCAGCCCCAGCATTTT.

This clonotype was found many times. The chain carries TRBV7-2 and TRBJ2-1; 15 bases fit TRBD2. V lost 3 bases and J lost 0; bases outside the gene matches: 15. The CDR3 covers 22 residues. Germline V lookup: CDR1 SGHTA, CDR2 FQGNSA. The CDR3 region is CASSFGTSGGQRILSSYNEQFF. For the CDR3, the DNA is TGTGCCAGCAGCTTCGGGACTAGCGGGGGGCAAAGGATTTTGAGCTCCTACAATGAGCAGTTCTTC.

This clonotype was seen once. DNA for the CDR3: TGCAGCGTTGAAGACCTCCAAGACAGGGGGCCCGCTAACTATGGCTACACCTTC. This codes for CSVEDLQDRGPANYGYTF. This rearrangement joins TRBV29-1 to TRBJ1-2; 10 bases are a match to TRBD1. The V segment lost 0 bases and the J segment 0 bases; nucleotides outside the gene matches: 10. This CDR3 has 18 amino acids. Germline values: CDR1 SQVTM, CDR2 ANQGSEA. The full variable domain, in which reference TRBV29-1 and TRBJ1-2 provide the parts outside the CDR3, is SAVISQKPSRDICQRGTSLTIQCQVDSQVTMMFWYRQQPGQSLTLIATANQGSEATYESGFVIDKFPISRPNLTFSTLTVSNMSPEDSSIYLCSVEDLQDRGPANYGYTFGSGTRLTVV.

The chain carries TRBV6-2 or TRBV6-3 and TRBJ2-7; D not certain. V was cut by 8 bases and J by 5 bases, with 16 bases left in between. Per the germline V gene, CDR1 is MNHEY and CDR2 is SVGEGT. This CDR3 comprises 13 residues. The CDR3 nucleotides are TGTGCCAGCGTGGGATCGGGTGTTCACGAGCAGTACTTC. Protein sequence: CASVGSGVHEQYF.

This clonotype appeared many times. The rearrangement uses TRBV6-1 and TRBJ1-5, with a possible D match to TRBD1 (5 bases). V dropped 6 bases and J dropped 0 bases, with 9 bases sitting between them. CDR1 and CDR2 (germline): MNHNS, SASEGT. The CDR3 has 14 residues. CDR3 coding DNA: TGTGCCAGCAGCCGGGACGATAGCAATCAGCCCCAGCATTTT. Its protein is CASSRDDSNQPQHF.

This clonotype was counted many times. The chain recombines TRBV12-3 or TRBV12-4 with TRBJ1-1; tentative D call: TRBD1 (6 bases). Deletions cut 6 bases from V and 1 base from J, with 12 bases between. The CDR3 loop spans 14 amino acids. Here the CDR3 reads CASSQQGSNTEAFF. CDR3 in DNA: TGTGCCAGCAGCCAACAGGGATCGAACACTGAAGCTTTCTTT.

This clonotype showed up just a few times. CDR3 coding DNA: TGCAGCGTTGAAGCTGGGACAGGGGGCTACGAGCAGTACTTC. Encoded protein: CSVEAGTGGYEQYF. This chain joins TRBV29-1 and TRBJ2-7; 11 positions match TRBD1. The CDR3 loop spans 14 amino acids. Germline lookup yields CDR1 SQVTM and CDR2 ANQGSEA. V shed 1 base and J 3 bases; nucleotides not matched to a gene: 2.

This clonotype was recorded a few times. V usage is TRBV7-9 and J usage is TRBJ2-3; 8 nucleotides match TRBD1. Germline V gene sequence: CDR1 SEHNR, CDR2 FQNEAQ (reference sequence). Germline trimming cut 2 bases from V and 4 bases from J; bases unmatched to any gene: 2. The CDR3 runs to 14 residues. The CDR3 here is CASSLQGAADTQYF. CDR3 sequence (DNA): TGTGCCAGCAGCTTACAGGGGGCCGCAGATACGCAGTATTTT.

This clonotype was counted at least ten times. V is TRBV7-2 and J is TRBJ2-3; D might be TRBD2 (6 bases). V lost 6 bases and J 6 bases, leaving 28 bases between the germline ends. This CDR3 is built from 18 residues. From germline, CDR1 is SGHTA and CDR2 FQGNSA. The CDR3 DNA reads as TGTGCCAGCAGTCCAACCTTTACTGCGGGGAGGCCGTCTGATACGCAGTATTTT. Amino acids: CASSPTFTAGRPSDTQYF.

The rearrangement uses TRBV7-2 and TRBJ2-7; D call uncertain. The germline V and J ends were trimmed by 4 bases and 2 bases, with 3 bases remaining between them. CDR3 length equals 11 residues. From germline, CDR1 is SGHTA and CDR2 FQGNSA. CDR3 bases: TGTGCCAGCAGCTATCCCTACGAGCAGTACTTC. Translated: CASSYPYEQYF. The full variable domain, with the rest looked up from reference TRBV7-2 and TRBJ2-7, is GAGVSQSPSNKVTEKGKDVELRCDPISGHTALYWYRQSLGQGLEFLIYFQGNSAPDKSGLPSDRFSAERTGGSVSTLTIQRTQQEDSAVYLCASSYPYEQYFGPGTRLTVT.

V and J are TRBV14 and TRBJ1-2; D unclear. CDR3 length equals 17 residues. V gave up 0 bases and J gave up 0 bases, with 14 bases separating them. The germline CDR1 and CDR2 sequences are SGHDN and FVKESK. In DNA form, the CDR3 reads TGTGCCAGCAGCCAAGAAGACCCCTTGGAAGCTAACTATGGCTACACCTTC. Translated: CASSQEDPLEANYGYTF.

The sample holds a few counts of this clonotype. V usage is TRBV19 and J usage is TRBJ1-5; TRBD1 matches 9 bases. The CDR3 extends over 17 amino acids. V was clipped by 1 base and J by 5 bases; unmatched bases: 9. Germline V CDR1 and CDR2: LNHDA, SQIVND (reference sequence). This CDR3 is CASSIVLTGGSDQPQHF. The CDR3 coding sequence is TGTGCCAGTAGTATAGTTCTGACAGGGGGAAGTGATCAGCCCCAGCATTTT.